This TCR beta chain was captured by sequencing in a study of PD-1 blockade in mismatch repair-deficient tumors (dated by TCRdb to the late 2010s). In the study overall: Between late 2013 and late 2016, the trial enrolled over 80 consecutive patients with over nine mismatch repair-deficient cancer types, every one of whom had been previously treated and was progressing. Tumor-associated T cell clones in the peripheral blood of patients responding to PD-1 blockade were tracked using deep sequencing of TCR CDR3 regions.

Overall study outcomes, separate from this receptor: Tumor-resident clones, often undetectable in blood before treatment, expanded rapidly after pembrolizumab and then contracted, generally before radiologic responses.

The CDR3 holds 16 amino acids from the cysteine to the phenylalanine. Kept here is only the CDR3 DNA, which spans 48 bases and is read in frame from base 1. Trimming takes 1 base from V and 2 bases from J, and the germline ends sit 12 bases apart. CDR1 and CDR2 (LNHDA, SQIVND) derive from the germline V gene (reference sequence). The library was produced with the immunoSEQ multiplex PCR assay. Held by TCRdb, this immuneACCESS table contains in-frame sequences only and omits some clones. Under half of the omission traces to an unresolved V gene where checked; the cause of the rest is unknown. In this sample the table shows under 50,000 clones, about four fifths of which occur a single time. The ten most abundant clones make up approximately 22% of the sample. Mismatch repair deficiency was established in every enrolled patient by polymerase chain reaction or immunohistochemistry. TCR sequencing was carried out for three patients who responded to pembrolizumab therapy. The phase II trial prospectively tested pembrolizumab PD-1 blockade in advanced mismatch repair-deficient cancers regardless of tissue of origin. Peripheral blood T cell samples were collected serially, before PD-1 blockade began and at several time points afterward. Blood sampling times were expressed in weeks after the first pembrolizumab dose.

Points on this clone: This receptor's antigen is unknown. No base qualities exist here, and no much larger clone lies one base off it.

This sequence was found in an adult with mismatch repair-deficient cancer. This chain joins TRBV19 to TRBJ1-3, with no reliable assignment of the D segment. The input for sequencing was peripheral blood, taken 4 weeks after starting pembrolizumab. At the DNA level, the sequence is TGTGCCAGTAGTATAGTCTGGGGAGCGACTGGAAACACCATATATTTT. Its translation reads: CASSIVWGATGNTIYF. This CDR3, with the reference TRBV19 and TRBJ1-3 proteins standing in past its ends, gives the full variable domain DGGITQSPKYLFRKEGQNVTLSCEQNLNHDAMYWYRQDPGQGLRLIYYSQIVNDFQKGDIAEGYSVSREKKESFPLTVTSAQKNPTAFYLCASSIVWGATGNTIYFGEGSWLTVV.